The clone carrying this TCR beta chain was found a few times. What it binds is unknown. The record originates from a study of cytomegalovirus exposure and HLA in healthy donors. Across the whole study: Early released data comprised around 80 million unique TCRs from HLA-typed donors.

The PCR had 60 Vbeta and 13 Jbeta primers. In the authors' workflow: Later analysis identified some 80 million unique TCR beta chains, about 10 million shared. Clones were sequenced by immunoSEQ multiplex PCR, and TCRdb holds only the in-frame ones, with some missing. V, J and clone size are taken as reported in that table, and D and trimming were inferred from the DNA itself. This sample has 150,000 to 200,000 clones, with around 72% found just once. Study observations and caveats: Associated with cytomegalovirus, according to the listing, were 150 to 200 TCR beta chains. With later analysis, a missense DCLRE1C variant became linked to TCR beta V- and J-gene trimming.

Sequencing used PBMCs. The TCR was taken from a man aged 35 to 55 in good health and CMV-seropositive.

The chain's CDR3 is CASSVTRDQPQHF. CDR3 bases: TGTGCCAGCAGCGTTACTCGGGATCAGCCCCAGCATTTT. The chain links TRBV7-3 to TRBJ1-5; the D is unclear. CDR1 is SGHTA and CDR2 is FQGTGA in the germline V gene. Trimming pared 5 bases from V and 5 bases from J, leaving 10 bases between. This CDR3 is 13 amino acids long.